This T cell receptor beta chain is from a study of cytomegalovirus exposure and HLA in healthy donors. Study in general: Counted in an early data release were approximately 80 million unique TCRs from HLA-typed donors.

Study-wide results and limits: The study had only CMV serostatus as immune exposure information. An analysis done earlier found most TCR beta V segments productive about 87% or about 30% of the time.

The PCR employed 60 Vbeta primers together with 13 Jbeta primers. Source study methods: There were about 80 million unique TCR beta chains by a later count, and around 10 million of them were shared. Clones were sequenced by immunoSEQ multiplex PCR, and TCRdb holds only the in-frame ones, with some missing. V and J calls and clone size are as listed in that table; D and trimming were resolved from the DNA. The profile shows about 94,000 clones, roughly three quarters of them singletons. Notes on this clone: Its antigen remains unidentified.

V gave up 5 bases and J gave up 6 bases; unmatched junction bases: 6. Germline CDR1 and CDR2: LNHDA and SQIVND (reference sequence). This CDR3 has 15 amino acids. The chain uses TRBV19 and TRBJ2-1; TRBD2 matches at 11 bases. Sample: PBMCs. The source is a male donor in good health and CMV-seronegative. The CDR3 nucleotides read TGTGCCAGTAGTCGACTAGCGGGAATGAGCAATGAGCAGTTCTTC. Amino acid sequence: CASSRLAGMSNEQFF.